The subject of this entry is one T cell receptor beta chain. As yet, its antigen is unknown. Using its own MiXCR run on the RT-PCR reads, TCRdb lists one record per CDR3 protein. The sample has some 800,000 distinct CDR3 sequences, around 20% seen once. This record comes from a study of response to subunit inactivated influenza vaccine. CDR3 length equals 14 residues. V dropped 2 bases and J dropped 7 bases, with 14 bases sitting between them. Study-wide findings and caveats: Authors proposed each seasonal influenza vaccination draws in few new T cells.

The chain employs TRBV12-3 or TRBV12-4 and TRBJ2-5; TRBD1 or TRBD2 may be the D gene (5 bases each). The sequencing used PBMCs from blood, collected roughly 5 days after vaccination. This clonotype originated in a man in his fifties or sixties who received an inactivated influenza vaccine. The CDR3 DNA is TGTGCCAGCAGTTTAAGACGGGACGCGGGGACCCAGTACTTC. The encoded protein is CASSLRRDAGTQYF.